Below, one T cell receptor (beta chain) is given with its context. No cognate antigen has been identified for it. Base qualities are not recorded, but no much larger clone differs from it by a single base. The entry originates in a study of beta chain features in type 1 diabetes (dated by TCRdb to the late 2010s). A note on the overall study: No differences in mean age, gender distribution, total cell number or subset yield were found between patients and healthy donors. Across all samples, fewer than 110,000,000 sorted cells were examined, and cell number per subset correlated strongly with RNA yield. In the study, TCRB repertoires of sorted circulating CD4+ T cell subsets from recently diagnosed type 1 diabetes patients were compared with those of matched healthy donors. Naive and central memory subsets were obtained from all 30 or so donors, but regulatory and stem cell-like memory subsets were isolated from only 8 patients and 8 healthy donors.

Each donor gave one peripheral blood draw, averaging roughly 100 mL, which was collected into heparinised tubes. Naive, central memory, regulatory and stem cell-like memory CD4+ T cells were sorted on a BD FACSAria II using a panel including CD45RO, CCR7, CD25, CD127, CD95 and CD27. Purity was above 95% for every sorted population. Right away, PBMCs were isolated by Lymphoprep density gradient centrifugation and were stained directly, with no culture step. So that batch effects would be minimized, each experiment stained and sorted samples in pairs, pairing one healthy donor with one patient. The research as a whole found: At VDJ recombination sites, patients with type 1 diabetes made fewer insertions and deleted more nucleotides, a pattern implying thymic rearrangement abnormalities. Only small numbers of individuals were included in the HLA sub-analyses, which left unresolved whether HLA type had any influence on TCRB rearrangement. Sequencing cDNA rather than genomic DNA could over-represent highly expressing activated cells, although activation and CD3 levels did not differ between groups. The naive, central memory and regulatory TCRB repertoires appeared to resemble one another more closely among patients than among healthy donors. PCR may preferentially amplify shorter templates, but because patient and control samples were amplified and corrected together, any resulting skew would affect both groups equally. In all four CD4+ subsets, TCRB CDR3 length was moderately but significantly shorter in type 1 diabetes patients.

V was cut back by 3 bases and J by 3 bases, leaving a gap of 10 bases between them. The CDR3 holds 14 amino acids from the cysteine to the phenylalanine. The CDR3 DNA has 42 bases and is translated from base 1. CDR1 and CDR2, per the germline V gene, are MDHEN and SYDVKM. The entire isolated RNA was reverse transcribed using the High Capacity cDNA Reverse Transcription Kit, and thus expressed TCRB transcripts were sequenced. Deep immunoSEQ sequencing was applied to naive, central memory and regulatory T cell samples, giving an average of about 3.57 million total reads per sample. Sorted cells were lysed in RLT buffer, and RNA was extracted using DNase-treated RNeasy Micro or Mini kits according to cell number. Each cell subset was processed separately to prevent cross-contamination, with patient and healthy donor samples processed together. Using the immunoSEQ multiplex PCR, TCRB sequences were amplified from cDNA into 87-bp fragments spanning the CDR3 region. Sequencing of the amplicons was done on the Illumina HiSeq platform. The original pipeline was this. PCR bias was computationally corrected using synthetic template baselines, reads within Hamming distance 2 were collapsed, and singletons that could not be merged were discarded. Reads were aligned to IMGT to assign V, D and J genes, CDR3 length, and insertions or deletions at six rearrangement sites. Clonotype counts were normalized to sorted cell number within each subset before computing true diversity and Gini coefficients with the tcR R package. The overlap coefficient, calculated on TCRB nucleotide sequences, was used to measure repertoire sharing. As a proxy for the pre-selection repertoire, out-of-frame TCRB sequences from naive cells were analyzed. TCRdb carries this immuneACCESS record with in-frame sequences only. Its versions omit some clonotypes, under half of them owing to an unresolved V gene in the studies checked, with the rest unexplained. Clone size and the V and J calls come from that table; the DNA yielded D and trimming. Here the sample has around 330,000 clones; roughly 9.6% occur a single time. 0.015% to 0.02% of the sample is in the top ten clones.

This TCR came from a woman younger than 45 in good health. The sequencing sample was made of naive CD4+ T cells from blood. What this sample's cell subset or site label stands for: true naive CD4+ T cells. Recombination joined TRBV28 with TRBJ2-3; the D region possibly corresponds to TRBD1 (6 bases align). The sequenced DNA: TGTGCCAGCAGTTTTGGACAGTTTACAGATACGCAGTATTTT. This translates into CASSFGQFTDTQYF. With all but the CDR3 taken from the reference TRBV28 and TRBJ2-3 genes, the full variable domain is: DVKVTQSSRYLVKRTGEKVFLECVQDMDHENMFWYRQDPGLGLRLIYFSYDVKMKEKGDIPEGYSVSREKKERFSLILESASTNQTSMYLCASSFGQFTDTQYFGPGTRLTVL.